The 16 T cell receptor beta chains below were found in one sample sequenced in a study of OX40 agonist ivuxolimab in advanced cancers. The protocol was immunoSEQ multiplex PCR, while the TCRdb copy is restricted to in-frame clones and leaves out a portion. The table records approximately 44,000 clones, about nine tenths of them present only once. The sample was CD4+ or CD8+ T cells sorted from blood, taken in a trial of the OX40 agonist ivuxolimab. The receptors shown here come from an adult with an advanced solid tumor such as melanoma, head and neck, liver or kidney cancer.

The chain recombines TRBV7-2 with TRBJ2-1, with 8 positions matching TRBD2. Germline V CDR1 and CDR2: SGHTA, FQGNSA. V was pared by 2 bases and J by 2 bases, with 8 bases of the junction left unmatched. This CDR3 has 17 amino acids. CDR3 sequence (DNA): TGTGCCAGCAGCTTAAGCACGGGAGGGTTGACCTACAATGAGCAGTTCTTC. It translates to CASSLSTGGLTYNEQFF.

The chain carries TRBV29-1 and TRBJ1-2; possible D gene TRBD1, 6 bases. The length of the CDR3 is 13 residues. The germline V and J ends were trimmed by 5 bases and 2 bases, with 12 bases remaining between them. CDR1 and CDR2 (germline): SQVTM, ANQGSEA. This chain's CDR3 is CSVWGGENYGYTF. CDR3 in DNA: TGCAGCGTTTGGGGGGGCGAGAACTATGGCTACACCTTC. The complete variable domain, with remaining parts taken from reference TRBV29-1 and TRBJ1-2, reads SAVISQKPSRDICQRGTSLTIQCQVDSQVTMMFWYRQQPGQSLTLIATANQGSEATYESGFVIDKFPISRPNLTFSTLTVSNMSPEDSSIYLCSVWGGENYGYTFGSGTRLTVV.

The CDR3 reads CASSWTGGSYEQYF. As DNA, the CDR3 is TGTGCCAGCAGCTGGACAGGGGGGTCCTACGAGCAGTACTTC. The V call is TRBV7-2, the J call TRBJ2-7, with TRBD1 identical over 10 bases. Per the germline V gene, CDR1 is SGHTA and CDR2 is FQGNSA. The CDR3 is 14 residues long. Trimming took 4 bases from V and 1 from J; bases not matched to a gene: 1. Looking up the rest from reference TRBV7-2 and TRBJ2-7 gives the full variable domain: GAGVSQSPSNKVTEKGKDVELRCDPISGHTALYWYRQSLGQGLEFLIYFQGNSAPDKSGLPSDRFSAERTGGSVSTLTIQRTQQEDSAVYLCASSWTGGSYEQYFGPGTRLTVT.

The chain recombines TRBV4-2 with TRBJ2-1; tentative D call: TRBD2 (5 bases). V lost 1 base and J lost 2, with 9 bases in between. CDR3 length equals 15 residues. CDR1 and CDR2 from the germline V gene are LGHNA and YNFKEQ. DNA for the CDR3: TGTGCCAGCAGCCAAGCAGCGGAAGCCTACAATGAGCAGTTCTTC. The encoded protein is CASSQAAEAYNEQFF.

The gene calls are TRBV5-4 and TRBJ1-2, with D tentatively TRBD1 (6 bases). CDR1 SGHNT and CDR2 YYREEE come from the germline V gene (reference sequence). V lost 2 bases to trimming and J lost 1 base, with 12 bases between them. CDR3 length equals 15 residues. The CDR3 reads CASSLPGHYNYGYTF. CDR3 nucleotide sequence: TGTGCCAGCAGCTTACCGGGACACTATAACTATGGCTACACCTTC.

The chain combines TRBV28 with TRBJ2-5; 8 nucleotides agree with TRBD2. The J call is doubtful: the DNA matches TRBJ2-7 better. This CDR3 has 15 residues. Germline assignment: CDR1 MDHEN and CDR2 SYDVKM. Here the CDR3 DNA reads TGTGCCAGCAGCCCGGAAGGACTAGCCGTCTACGAGCAGTACTTC. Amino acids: CASSPEGLAVYEQYF.

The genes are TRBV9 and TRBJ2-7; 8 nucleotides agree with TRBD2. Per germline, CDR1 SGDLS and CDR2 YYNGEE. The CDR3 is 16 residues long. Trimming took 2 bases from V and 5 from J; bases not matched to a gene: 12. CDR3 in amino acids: CASSVGYERENDEQYF. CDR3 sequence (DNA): TGTGCCAGCAGCGTCGGATATGAGCGGGAGAATGACGAGCAGTACTTC.

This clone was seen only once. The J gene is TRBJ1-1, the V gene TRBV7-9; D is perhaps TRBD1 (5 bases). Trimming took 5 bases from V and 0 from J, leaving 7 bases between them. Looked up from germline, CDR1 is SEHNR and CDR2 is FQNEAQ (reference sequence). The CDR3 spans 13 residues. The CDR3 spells CASSTTVNTEAFF. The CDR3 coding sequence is TGTGCCAGCAGCACGACAGTGAACACTGAAGCTTTCTTT.

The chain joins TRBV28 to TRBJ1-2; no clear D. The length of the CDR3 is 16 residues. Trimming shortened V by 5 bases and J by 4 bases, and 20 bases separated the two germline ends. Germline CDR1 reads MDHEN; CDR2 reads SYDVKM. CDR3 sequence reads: CASSLNLLAVRYGYTF. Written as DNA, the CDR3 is TGTGCCAGCAGTCTGAATCTACTGGCAGTACGCTATGGCTACACCTTC.

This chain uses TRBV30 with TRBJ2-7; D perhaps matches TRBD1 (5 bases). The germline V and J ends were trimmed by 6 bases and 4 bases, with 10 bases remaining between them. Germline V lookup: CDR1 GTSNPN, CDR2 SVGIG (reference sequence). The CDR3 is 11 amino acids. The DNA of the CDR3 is TGTGCCTGTAACCAGGGATACGAGCAGTACTTC. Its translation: CACNQGYEQYF.

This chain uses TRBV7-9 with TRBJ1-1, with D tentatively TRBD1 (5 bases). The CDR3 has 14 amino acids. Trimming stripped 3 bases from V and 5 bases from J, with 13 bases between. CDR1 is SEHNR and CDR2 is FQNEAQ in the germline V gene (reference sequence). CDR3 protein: CASSFGDGGTEAFF. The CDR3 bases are TGTGCCAGCAGCTTTGGGGACGGGGGAACTGAAGCTTTCTTT.

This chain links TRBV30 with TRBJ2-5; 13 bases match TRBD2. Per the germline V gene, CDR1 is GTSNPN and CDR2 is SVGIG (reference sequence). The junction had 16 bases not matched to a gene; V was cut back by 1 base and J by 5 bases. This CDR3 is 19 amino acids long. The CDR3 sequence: CAWSDALGTSGARAETQYF. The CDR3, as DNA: TGTGCCTGGAGTGATGCCCTTGGGACTAGCGGGGCGCGAGCGGAGACCCAGTACTTC.

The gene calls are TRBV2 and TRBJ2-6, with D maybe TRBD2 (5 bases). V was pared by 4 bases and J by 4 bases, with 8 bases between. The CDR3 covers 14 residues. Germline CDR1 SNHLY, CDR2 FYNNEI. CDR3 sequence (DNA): TGTGCCAGCAGTGTAGGAGGAGGGGCCAACGTCCTGACTTTC. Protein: CASSVGGGANVLTF. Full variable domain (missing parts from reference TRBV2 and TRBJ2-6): EPEVTQTPSHQVTQMGQEVILRCVPISNHLYFYWYRQILGQKVEFLVSFYNNEISEKSEIFDDQFSVERPDGSNFTLKIRSTKLEDSAMYFCASSVGGGANVLTFGAGSRLTVL.

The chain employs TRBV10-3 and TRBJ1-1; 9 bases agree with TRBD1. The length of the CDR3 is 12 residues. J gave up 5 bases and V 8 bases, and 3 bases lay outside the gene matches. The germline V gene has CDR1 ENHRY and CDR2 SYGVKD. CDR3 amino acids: CAIGTGYTEAFF. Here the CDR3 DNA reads TGTGCCATCGGGACAGGGTATACTGAAGCTTTCTTT.

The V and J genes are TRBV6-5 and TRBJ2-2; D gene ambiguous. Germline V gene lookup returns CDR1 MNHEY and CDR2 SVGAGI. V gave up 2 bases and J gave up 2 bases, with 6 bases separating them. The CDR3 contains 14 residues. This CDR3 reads CASSYQTNTGELFF. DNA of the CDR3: TGTGCCAGCAGTTACCAGACTAACACCGGGGAGCTGTTTTTT.

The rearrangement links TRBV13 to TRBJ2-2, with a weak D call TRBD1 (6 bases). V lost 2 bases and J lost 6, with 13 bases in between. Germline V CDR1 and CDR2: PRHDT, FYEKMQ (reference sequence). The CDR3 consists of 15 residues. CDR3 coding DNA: TGTGCCAGCAGCTTAAGGACAGTAAAATCCGGGGAGCTGTTTTTT. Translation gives CASSLRTVKSGELFF.